By share of the sample, the clone carrying this T cell receptor (beta chain) is medium-sized. Peripheral blood genomic DNA, not sorted cells or RNA, was the template. The data belong to a study of T cell repertoires in aging, cancer and after chemotherapy. The CDR3 has 14 residues. J lost 1 base, V lost 5 bases, and 5 bases had no gene match. The V gene's germline CDR1 is SGHKS and CDR2 YYEKEE (reference sequence). Rearranged V-D-J TRB sequences were amplified with a mixed TRB-A/B primer pool. In TCRdb, the multiplex PCR reads were re-called with MiXCR into one record per CDR3 protein. Of 2,000 or so distinct CDR3 sequences in the sample, roughly 15% are singletons; the top ten hold about 26%.

Material for sequencing was blood. The sequence derives from a human donor with a solid tumor. The chain is built from TRBV5-5 and TRBJ2-5; 7 positions agree with TRBD1. The CDR3 bases are TGTGCCAGCAGACGACAGGGATCCCAAGAGACCCAGTACTTC. As protein: CASRRQGSQETQYF.